The sequence of this TCR beta chain was determined in a study of cytomegalovirus exposure and HLA in healthy donors. Study as a whole: The 650 to 850 first-cohort repertoires and the 130 or so validation repertoires shared the same platform, a later analysis reported. Study observations and caveats: The study put roughly 160 TCR beta chains on its list as cytomegalovirus-associated.

Separate from the approximately 670-subject first cohort, the roughly 120-subject validation cohort was the one that the donors belonged to. Data came from immunoSEQ multiplex PCR; TCRdb stores just in-frame clones and leaves some out. The sample consists of more than 35,000 clones, 85% to 95% of them appearing once. On this clone itself: Its antigen is currently unknown.

Germline CDR1 and CDR2: LNHDA and SQIVND (reference sequence). The CDR3 loop spans 14 amino acids. The J segment lost 1 base and the V segment lost 7 bases, leaving 3 bases of the junction unmatched. The TCR sequence derives from a man aged 18-30 years in good health and CMV-seronegative. The chain uses TRBV19 and TRBJ1-5, with 8 nucleotides matching TRBD1. Sequencing was carried out using PBMCs. CDR3 nucleotide sequence: TGTGCCAGTACGGGGACAGGAAGCAATCAGCCCCAGCATTTT. Its protein is CASTGTGSNQPQHF.